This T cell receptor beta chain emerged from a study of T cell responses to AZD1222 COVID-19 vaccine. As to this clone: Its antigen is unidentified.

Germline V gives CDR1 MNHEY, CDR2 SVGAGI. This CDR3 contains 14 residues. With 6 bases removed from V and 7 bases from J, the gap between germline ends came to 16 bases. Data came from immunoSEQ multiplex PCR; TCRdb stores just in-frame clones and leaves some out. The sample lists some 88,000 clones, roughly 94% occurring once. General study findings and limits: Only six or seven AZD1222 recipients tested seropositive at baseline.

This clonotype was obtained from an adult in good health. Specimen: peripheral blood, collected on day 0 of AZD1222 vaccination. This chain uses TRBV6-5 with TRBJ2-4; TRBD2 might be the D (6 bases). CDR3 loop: CASSPPGTENIQYF. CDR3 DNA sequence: TGTGCCAGCAGCCCCCCCGGGACTGAGAACATTCAGTACTTC.